These 31 T cell receptor beta chains came from one sample sequenced in a study of type 1 regulatory T cells (dated by TCRdb to the early 2020s). What these receptors recognize is not known. TCRdb shows the sequencer as Illumina MiSeq. Using fastp at Q25 and MiXCR, TCRdb reprocessed the public reads and kept productive beta chains. One record per CDR3 amino acid sequence lists the most common genes and DNA. For this sample there are fewer than 25,000 distinct CDR3 sequences; around 77% appear just once. The leading ten clones occupy around 14% of the sample. The sample was cultured T cells, either the whole culture or a sorted T cell fraction (not recorded which). What this sample's cell subset or site label stands for: Tr1-enriched cell product generated in vitro against host alloantigens. The origin of the receptors is a human donor in good health.

The rearrangement joins TRBV7-2 to TRBJ1-2; D call uncertain. Germline assignment: CDR1 SGHTA and CDR2 FQGNSA. Between the trimmed V and J ends, which lost 5 bases and 8 bases, there was a span of 18 bases. CDR3 length: 14 residues. The CDR3 bases are TGTGCCAGCAGCCCTTCGTCCGGCCTATTGGGCTACACCTTC. As protein: CASSPSSGLLGYTF.

V gene TRBV12-5 combines with J gene TRBJ1-2, with unresolved D. CDR1 is LGHNT and CDR2 is FRNRAP in the germline V gene. The germline V and J ends were trimmed by 0 bases and 0 bases, with 11 bases remaining between them. The CDR3 is made up of 16 amino acids. The DNA for the CDR3 is TGTGCTAGTGGTTTGGTACGAAAAGATACTAACTATGGCTACACCTTC. This codes for CASGLVRKDTNYGYTF.

Comment on this clonotype: Just one base apart from a much larger clone, this may be a read error. This chain links TRBV6-5 with TRBJ2-1; 7 nucleotides align to TRBD2. Germline V gene sequence: CDR1 MNHEY, CDR2 SVGAGI. CDR3 length: 16 residues. Written as DNA, the CDR3 is TGTGCCAGCAGTTACTCCTTGAGCGGGGTTTACAATGAGCTGTTCTTC. Its protein is CASSYSLSGVYNELFF.

This chain joins TRBV12-3 or TRBV12-4 and TRBJ1-6, with D hard to call. V lost 6 bases and J lost 10, with 19 bases in between. The CDR3 is 15 amino acids. The CDR3 DNA is TGTGCCAGCAGGGATGGGCAGAACCTTGGCTCACCCCTCCACTTT. Protein product: CASRDGQNLGSPLHF.

This clonotype was detected only a few times. The chain couples TRBV5-1 to TRBJ2-7; D may be TRBD2 (7 bases). The germline V gene has CDR1 SGHRS and CDR2 YFSETQ. Trimming removed 4 bases at V and 0 bases at J, with 17 bases between. This CDR3 comprises 16 residues. The CDR3 spells CASSTDPGGSSYEQYF. The CDR3 nucleotides read TGCGCCAGCAGCACCGATCCGGGGGGCAGCTCCTACGAGCAGTACTTC.

The DNA for the CDR3 is TGTGCCAGCAGCCCGCAATCGGGACAGATGAACACTGAAGCTTTCTTT. Its translation is CASSPQSGQMNTEAFF. The chain couples TRBV5-4 to TRBJ1-1; 7 bases line up with TRBD1. The CDR3 covers 16 residues. Trimming at V came to 4 bases and at J to 0 bases, leaving 9 bases not matched to a gene. The germline V gene encodes CDR1 SGHNT and CDR2 YYREEE (reference sequence).

The rearrangement uses TRBV5-1 and TRBJ2-7, with 10 nucleotides matching TRBD2. Trimming took 4 bases from V and 2 from J; bases not matched to a gene: 6. This CDR3 comprises 15 residues. CDR1 and CDR2 (germline): SGHRS, YFSETQ. The CDR3 here is CASSLPGTSAYEQYF. The CDR3 bases are TGCGCCAGCAGCCTCCCCGGGACTAGCGCCTACGAGCAGTACTTC.

The J gene is TRBJ2-3, the V gene TRBV7-9; TRBD2 matches at 10 bases. J lost 6 bases, V lost 5 bases, and 11 bases had no gene match. This CDR3 spans 16 amino acids. The germline CDR1 and CDR2 sequences are SEHNR and FQNEAQ (reference sequence). The CDR3 sequence: CASSLLGTSVADTQYF. The DNA of the CDR3 is TGTGCCAGCAGCCTACTAGGGACTAGCGTTGCGGATACGCAGTATTTT.

This chain uses TRBV6-5 with TRBJ1-6; the D is unclear. The V and J ends lost 4 bases and 7 bases respectively, with 5 bases between them. CDR1 MNHEY and CDR2 SVGAGI come from the germline V gene. This CDR3 has 12 residues. The DNA for the CDR3 is TGTGCCAGCAGTTCAAACAATTCACCCCTCCACTTT. This gives the protein CASSSNNSPLHF.

This clonotype showed up just a few times. The rearrangement uses TRBV12-3 or TRBV12-4 and TRBJ2-1, with 10 bases fitting TRBD1. V gave up 6 bases and J gave up 5 bases; unmatched junction bases: 7. The CDR3 extends over 15 amino acids. CDR3 region: CASSQGQGLNNEQFF. The CDR3 bases are TGTGCCAGCAGCCAGGGACAGGGGTTGAACAATGAGCAGTTCTTC.

Sample share makes this clonotype medium-sized (0.01 to 0.1%). This chain connects TRBV10-3 to TRBJ2-1, with 10 bases aligning to TRBD1. Germline assignment: CDR1 ENHRY and CDR2 SYGVKD. V was clipped by 4 bases and J by 7 bases; unmatched bases: 10. This CDR3 comprises 16 residues. CDR3: CAISGGIGTGVNEQFF. In DNA, the CDR3 is TGTGCCATCAGTGGAGGGATCGGGACAGGGGTAAATGAGCAGTTCTTC.

The rearrangement links TRBV5-1 to TRBJ2-1; 7 nucleotides align to TRBD1. Germline loops: CDR1 SGHRS, CDR2 YFSETQ. The V segment lost 4 bases and the J segment 9 bases; nucleotides outside the gene matches: 13. This CDR3 spans 15 amino acids. DNA of the CDR3: TGCGCCAGCAGCCCCCGGACAGGTTCAACGGGTGAGCAGTTCTTC. Translated: CASSPRTGSTGEQFF.

The chain recombines TRBV28 with TRBJ2-1, with 13 bases lining up with TRBD2. CDR1 is MDHEN, CDR2 SYDVKM, per germline. The ends lost 7 bases at V and 6 bases at J; junction bases unmatched: 9. The CDR3 loop spans 16 amino acids. The CDR3 nucleotides read TGTGCCAGCAATACGGGACTAGCGGGGCAGGCCAATGAGCAGTTCTTC. It encodes CASNTGLAGQANEQFF.

This chain links TRBV20-1 with TRBJ2-3, with TRBD2 matching 11 bases. V lost 3 bases and J lost 1; bases outside the gene matches: 3. The CDR3 runs 15 residues. Germline lookup yields CDR1 DFQATT and CDR2 SNEGSKA (reference sequence). The CDR3 nucleotides are TGCAGTGCTAGTTTGACTAGCGGGGGCACAGATACGCAGTATTTT. Translating gives CSASLTSGGTDTQYF.

V usage is TRBV3-1 and J usage is TRBJ2-1; 7 bases fit TRBD2. The CDR3 spans 14 residues. V lost 2 bases to trimming and J lost 7 bases; unmatched junction nucleotides: 5. Germline V lookup: CDR1 LGHDT, CDR2 YNNKEL (reference sequence). The CDR3 nucleotides read TGTGCCAGCAGCCAATCCGGGGGGTCGAATGAGCAGTTCTTC. Translating gives CASSQSGGSNEQFF.

This clonotype was picked up a small number of times. The chain joins TRBV15 to TRBJ1-1; D possibly corresponds to TRBD1 (6 bases). CDR3 size: 13 residues. The ends were cut back, 2 bases at V and 7 bases at J, with 11 bases in the middle. CDR1 and CDR2 (germline): LNHNV, YYDKDF (reference sequence). CDR3 DNA: TGTGCCACCAGCAGAATGCTGACAGGTGAAGCTTTCTTT. This encodes CATSRMLTGEAFF.

The chain uses TRBV6-2 or TRBV6-3 and TRBJ2-7; TRBD2 matches 7 bases. Germline CDR1 MNHEY, CDR2 SVGEGT. The CDR3 sequence is 16 residues long. After removal of 5 bases from V and 6 bases from J, the junction contained 16 bases not matched to a gene. CDR3 in amino acids: CASSTSGALSIGEQYF. Written as DNA, the CDR3 is TGTGCCAGCAGTACCAGCGGGGCCCTTTCCATTGGCGAGCAGTACTTC.

The table lists this clonotype with a few counts. This rearrangement joins TRBV20-1 to TRBJ1-2, with a possible D match to TRBD1 (6 bases). Per the germline V gene, CDR1 is DFQATT and CDR2 is SNEGSKA (reference sequence). The CDR3 has 14 amino acids. V dropped 4 bases and J dropped 4 bases, with 16 bases sitting between them. The CDR3 is CSAKGEGEAYGYTF. The CDR3 region has the DNA TGCAGTGCTAAGGGAGAGGGGGAGGCCTATGGCTACACCTTC.

The chain links TRBV12-3 or TRBV12-4 to TRBJ1-2; D perhaps matches TRBD1 (6 bases). CDR3 length: 14 amino acids. V dropped 2 bases and J dropped 4 bases, with 11 bases sitting between them. The CDR3 reads CASSLISQGYGYTF. As DNA, the CDR3 is TGTGCCAGCAGTTTAATCTCACAGGGCTATGGCTACACCTTC.

The chain carries TRBV12-2 and TRBJ2-1; whether TRBD1, the table's D call, matches the DNA was not checked. TRBV12-2 is a pseudogene. The CDR3 runs 17 residues. The CDR3 DNA reads TGTGCAAGTCGCCCTCCCTCCGGGACAGCGGGGGGCAATGAGCAGTTCTTC. As protein: CASRPPSGTAGGNEQFF.

V usage is TRBV7-2 and J usage is TRBJ1-1; no clear D gene. This CDR3 spans 14 amino acids. Germline V gene lookup returns CDR1 SGHTA and CDR2 FQGNSA. Trimming took off 1 base at V and 1 base at J, with 7 bases between the two ends. CDR3 bases: TGTGCCAGCAGCTTAGTGGCGGCGAACACTGAAGCTTTCTTT. Its translation: CASSLVAANTEAFF. The complete variable domain, with remaining parts taken from reference TRBV7-2 and TRBJ1-1, reads GAGVSQSPSNKVTEKGKDVELRCDPISGHTALYWYRQSLGQGLEFLIYFQGNSAPDKSGLPSDRFSAERTGGSVSTLTIQRTQQEDSAVYLCASSLVAANTEAFFGQGTRLTVV.

V gene TRBV7-9 combines with J gene TRBJ2-7, with 9 nucleotides matching TRBD2. V lost 5 bases and J lost 1; bases outside the gene matches: 6. Germline CDR1 and CDR2: SEHNR and FQNEAQ (reference sequence). The CDR3 has 15 amino acids. The CDR3 nucleotides read TGTGCCAGCAGCCACAGGACTAGCGTTTCCTACGAGCAGTACTTC. Protein sequence: CASSHRTSVSYEQYF.

A few counts support this clonotype. Mismatch with germline at one junction end may stem from a read error. This chain connects TRBV10-3 to TRBJ2-1; 16 bases map to TRBD2. CDR1 and CDR2 from the germline V gene are ENHRY and SYGVKD. This CDR3 contains 17 residues. This CDR3 reads CAIGAGTSGGAWNEQVF. CDR3 coding DNA: TGTGCCATCGGGGCCGGGACTAGCGGGGGGGCCTGGAATGAGCAGGTCTTC.

The genes are TRBV20-1 and TRBJ2-1, with 7 nucleotides matching TRBD2. This CDR3 is 14 amino acids long. V gave up 6 bases and J gave up 6 bases; unmatched junction bases: 11. Germline V gives CDR1 DFQATT, CDR2 SNEGSKA (reference sequence). CDR3 region: CSAPTWGGSNEQFF. The CDR3, as DNA: TGCAGTGCCCCGACTTGGGGGGGATCCAATGAGCAGTTCTTC.

The genes are TRBV4-1 and TRBJ2-7; TRBD2 aligns across 9 bases. The germline V gene encodes CDR1 MGHRA and CDR2 YSYEKL. V gave up 0 bases and J gave up 1 base; unmatched junction bases: 4. The CDR3 sequence is 16 residues long. The CDR3 reads CASSQEGAGGSYEQYF. The CDR3 nucleotides are TGCGCCAGCAGCCAAGAAGGAGCGGGGGGTTCCTACGAGCAGTACTTC.

The CDR3 DNA reads TGTGCCAGCAGAGGAGGGACAGCAAGGGCTACTCACGATGGCTACACCTTC. Translating it yields CASRGGTARATHDGYTF. The rearrangement uses TRBV6-1 and TRBJ1-2, with 7 bases matching TRBD1. The CDR3 runs to 17 residues. CDR1 and CDR2 from the germline V gene are MNHNS and SASEGT. V shed 6 bases and J 6 bases; nucleotides not matched to a gene: 19.

The genes are TRBV6-1 and TRBJ2-1, with TRBD2 matching over 10 bases. Per the germline V gene, CDR1 is MNHNS and CDR2 is SASEGT. The CDR3 contains 18 residues. Trimming cost V 3 bases and J 0 bases; bases outside gene matches: 8. The CDR3 spells CASSESPSGGSSYNEQFF. CDR3 sequence (DNA): TGTGCCAGCAGTGAGAGCCCTAGCGGGGGAAGCTCCTACAATGAGCAGTTCTTC.

The chain is built from TRBV12-3 or TRBV12-4 and TRBJ2-2, with D unresolved. V was trimmed by 1 base and J by 6 bases, leaving 3 bases between them. CDR3 length: 12 residues. CDR3 DNA: TGTGCCAGCAGTTTAGGCGCCGGGGAGCTGTTTTTT. Translated, it gives CASSLGAGELFF.

This clonotype appeared once. The chain joins TRBV20-1 to TRBJ1-3; a possible D gene is TRBD1 (5 bases). The germline V gene has CDR1 DFQATT and CDR2 SNEGSKA (reference sequence). This CDR3 comprises 12 residues. Trimming shortened V by 6 bases and J by 1 base, and 7 bases separated the two germline ends. The CDR3 DNA reads as TGCAGTGCCCGACAGTCTGGAAACACCATATATTTT. Its protein product is CSARQSGNTIYF.

CDR3 amino acids: CSVDGTGGRETQYF. CDR3 sequence (DNA): TGCAGCGTTGATGGGACAGGGGGCCGGGAGACCCAGTACTTC. V is TRBV29-1 and J is TRBJ2-5, with 12 nucleotides matching TRBD1. Germline V lookup: CDR1 SQVTM, CDR2 ANQGSEA. This CDR3 has 14 amino acids. The ends lost 3 bases at V and 5 bases at J; junction bases unmatched: 4.

V is TRBV7-2 and J is TRBJ1-1; 9 bases agree with TRBD1. The ends lost 3 bases at V and 8 bases at J; junction bases unmatched: 13. Germline assignment: CDR1 SGHTA and CDR2 FQGNSA. This CDR3 spans 16 amino acids. The CDR3 here is CASSFLGQPGTGEAFF. The CDR3 nucleotides are TGTGCCAGCAGCTTTTTAGGGCAGCCTGGGACAGGGGAAGCTTTCTTT.